This T cell receptor (beta chain) was profiled in a study of spatial heterogeneity in lung cancer. Study at large: Raw reads contained each unique TCR and UMI combination more than ten times on average.

The library protocol tagged each TCR cDNA with a unique molecular identifier. MiXCR, applied by TCRdb to the 5' RACE reads, yields one record per CDR3 protein. The sample has 35,000 to 55,000 distinct CDR3 sequences; about 10% are singletons. Noted time point: blood at routine non-recurrence follow-up after resection. No cell sorting; template was whole RNA from tumor, lung tissue or PBMC. The CDR3 consists of 16 residues. CDR1 is SNHLY, CDR2 FYNNEI, per germline. V trimming: 2 bases; J trimming: 5 bases; junction bases outside the gene matches: 6. Material: PBMCs, obtained at follow-up. V gene TRBV2 combines with J gene TRBJ1-6, with 7 bases fitting TRBD1. This TCR came from a male donor with early-stage non-small cell lung cancer. In nucleotides, the CDR3 is TGTGCCAGCAGTGAATCAGCCGGACAGGATAATTCACCCCTCCACTTT. It is translated as CASSESAGQDNSPLHF.